The rows below give T cell receptor beta chains drawn from one sample of a study of siplizumab effects on memory and regulatory T cells. Assay used: immunoSEQ multiplex PCR; TCRdb lists only in-frame clones, some missing. The data contain more than 95,000 clones, 93% of them singletons. The specimen sequenced was CD4+ T cells sorted from blood. Source of these receptors: a human donor in good health. Both conserved end residues are part of each CDR3. The order of the fields is J gene, CDR3 length, V gene, clone size, D gene, CDR3 DNA, CDR3 protein. A D gene is named only where the DNA matches it firmly. Size values are once, few and many counts, or a class for expanded clones, and some rows have none.

TRBJ2-3,15,TRBV5-1,NA,NA,TGCGCCAGCAGCTTGGTGGCAGGCGGACCAGATACGCAGTATTTT,CASSLVAGGPDTQYF
TRBJ2-3,18,TRBV11-3,NA,TRBD2,TGTGCCAGCAGCTTCTCATCGGGAGGGCCTGGCGGCACAGATACGCAGTATTTT,CASSFSSGGPGGTDTQYF
TRBJ1-1,14,TRBV27,NA,NA,TGTGCCAGCAGTTTATCGTTAGGGGGGACTGAAGCTTTCTTT,CASSLSLGGTEAFF
TRBJ2-1,15,TRBV4-3,NA,NA,TGCGCCAGCAGCCAAAGGGGTGGCTCTAACAATGAGCAGTTCTTC,CASSQRGGSNNEQFF
TRBJ2-7,15,TRBV14,NA,TRBD2,TGTGCCAGCAGCCAAGCGACAGAACCGGGGGGAGAGCAGTACTTC,CASSQATEPGGEQYF
TRBJ1-5,13,TRBV2,NA,TRBD1,TGTGCCAGCAGTGGACAGGGGAGTCAGCCCCAGCATTTT,CASSGQGSQPQHF
TRBJ2-7,14,TRBV9,NA,TRBD1,TGTGCCAGCAGCCCGGGACAGGGGACCTACGAGCAGTACTTC,CASSPGQGTYEQYF
TRBJ2-7,15,TRBV5-1,NA,NA,TGCGCCAGCAGCTTGGCGCAGGGGGGAGCATACGAGCAGTACTTC,CASSLAQGGAYEQYF
TRBJ2-1,14,TRBV6-4,NA,NA,TGTGCCAGCAGTTCCGGACAGGGAGGGGGTGAGCAGTTCTTC,CASSSGQGGGEQFF
TRBJ1-2,13,TRBV7-9,NA,NA,TGTGCCAGCAGCATAAGGCAGGCCTATGGCTACACCTTC,CASSIRQAYGYTF
TRBJ2-5,12,TRBV5-1,NA,NA,TGCGCCAGCAATGAGGGTTCCTCAACCCAGTACTTC,CASNEGSSTQYF
TRBJ2-3,16,TRBV4-2,NA,TRBD2,TGTGCCAGCAGCCAAGTCGCGGGAGGTGGCACAGATACGCAGTATTTT,CASSQVAGGGTDTQYF
TRBJ1-2,13,TRBV10-3,NA,NA,TGTGCCTCGACCAGGGGAGTGAACTATGGCTACACCTTC,CASTRGVNYGYTF
TRBJ2-5,14,TRBV18,NA,NA,TGTGCCAGCTCACCACCCGAGGGCAGGGAGACCCAGTACTTC,CASSPPEGRETQYF
TRBJ2-7,14,TRBV30,NA,TRBD2,TGTGCCTGGACCCGGGGGACTAGCGGGGTCGAGCAGTACTTC,CAWTRGTSGVEQYF
TRBJ1-1,13,TRBV9,once,NA,TGTGCCAGCAGCGAGGACATGAACACTGAAGCTTTCTTT,CASSEDMNTEAFF
TRBJ2-3,13,TRBV5-1,NA,NA,TGCGCCAGCAGCCGGGACCCATCGGATACGCAGTATTTT,CASSRDPSDTQYF
TRBJ2-3,12,TRBV5-1,NA,NA,TGCGCCAGCAGCAGTAATACAGATACGCAGTATTTT,CASSSNTDTQYF
TRBJ1-1,16,TRBV2,NA,TRBD1,TGTGCCAGCAGACGGGACAGGACGAATATGAACACTGAAGCTTTCTTT,CASRRDRTNMNTEAFF
TRBJ1-4,14,TRBV6-5,NA,NA,TGTGCCAGCAGTAACGGGGGGATTAATGAAAAACTGTTTTTT,CASSNGGINEKLFF
TRBJ1-4,16,TRBV12-5,NA,NA,TGTGCTAGTGGTTTGGTAAAAGGGGAACTTAATGAAAAACTGTTTTTT,CASGLVKGELNEKLFF
TRBJ2-7,12,TRBV7-2,NA,NA,TGTGCCAGCAGCACCAGGGGGGGCGAGCAGTACTTC,CASSTRGGEQYF
TRBJ1-4,15,TRBV7-9,NA,NA,TGTGCCAGCAGCGCCGGGACCGCCCGGGAGGGAAAACTGTTTTTT,CASSAGTAREGKLFF
TRBJ1-2,11,TRBV6-1,NA,NA,TGTGCCAGCAGTGTCCTCTATGGCTACACCTTC,CASSVLYGYTF
TRBJ2-1,16,TRBV7-2,NA,NA,TGTGCCAGCAGCCGGTATACCCAGCCGTCCTACAATGAGCAGTTCTTC,CASSRYTQPSYNEQFF
TRBJ1-2,13,TRBV5-4,NA,NA,TGTGCCAGCAGCTCCCACAACAACTATGGCTACACCTTC,CASSSHNNYGYTF
TRBJ2-2,17,TRBV18,NA,NA,TGTGCCAGCTCACCACAGTCACAGTCCGTTAACACCGGGGAGCTGTTTTTT,CASSPQSQSVNTGELFF
TRBJ1-2,15,TRBV7-6,NA,TRBD1,TGTGCCAGCAGCGAGACAGGGTCGGGTTCGCATGGCTACACCTTC,CASSETGSGSHGYTF
TRBJ2-3,14,TRBV12-5,once,NA,TGTGCTAGCTCCGCTCGGCCGCCCACAGATACGCAGTATTTT,CASSARPPTDTQYF
TRBJ1-5,15,TRBV19,NA,TRBD1,TGTGCCAGTAGTCCCCGACAGACAGGGCGGCAGCCCCAGCATTTT,CASSPRQTGRQPQHF
TRBJ2-1,14,TRBV15,NA,TRBD2,TGTGCCACCAGCACCAGATCGATGGCTAGCGGGTATTTCTTC,CATSTRSMASGYFF
TRBJ2-2,14,TRBV6-6,NA,TRBD1,TGTGCCAGCAGTTACTCGACAGGGGCCGGGGAGCTGTTTTTT,CASSYSTGAGELFF
TRBJ2-5,14,TRBV6-1,NA,NA,TGTGCCAGCAGTGAATACGGGAGCCGGGAGACCCAGTACTTC,CASSEYGSRETQYF
TRBJ1-3,15,TRBV2,NA,TRBD1,TGTGCCAGCAACTCCGGACAGGCGTGGGGAAACACCATATATTTT,CASNSGQAWGNTIYF
TRBJ1-4,14,TRBV6-1,NA,NA,TGTGCCAGCAGTGGGGGGGGGTTAAATGAAAAACTGTTTTTT,CASSGGGLNEKLFF
TRBJ2-3,12,TRBV29-1,NA,TRBD1,TGCAGCGTGGAACAGGGGGCAGATACGCAGTATTTT,CSVEQGADTQYF
TRBJ1-1,16,TRBV19,NA,NA,TGTGCCAGTAGTATAGGGTCGGGCCTTATAAACACTGAAGCTTTCTTT,CASSIGSGLINTEAFF
TRBJ2-7,15,TRBV7-6,NA,TRBD2,TGTGCCAGCAGCTCAACTAGCGGGAGTAACGCCGAGCAGTACTTC,CASSSTSGSNAEQYF
TRBJ1-1,13,TRBV6-6,NA,TRBD1,TGTGCCAGCAGTCAACAGGGGAACTCTGAAGCTTTCTTT,CASSQQGNSEAFF
TRBJ2-7,15,TRBV2,NA,NA,TGTGCCAGCAGACAGGGAGCGGGGACCATTTACGAGCAGTACTTC,CASRQGAGTIYEQYF
TRBJ2-3,13,TRBV7-8,NA,NA,TGTGCCAGCAGCTTAGCGGGCCTAGATACGCAGTATTTT,CASSLAGLDTQYF
TRBJ2-7,14,TRBV5-6,NA,NA,TGTGCCACCGCGGCGACGGGGGGCCCCTACGAGCAGTACTTC,CATAATGGPYEQYF
TRBJ1-5,14,TRBV19,NA,NA,TGTGCCAGTAGTATACAGGTTAGCAATCAGCCCCAGCATTTT,CASSIQVSNQPQHF
TRBJ2-5,13,TRBV18,NA,NA,TGTGCCAGCTCCCTCAATCATCAAGAGACCCAGTACTTC,CASSLNHQETQYF
TRBJ1-2,14,TRBV6-5,NA,NA,TGTGCCAGCAGTTACTCCGGCCGCCAGCGGGGCTACACCTTC,CASSYSGRQRGYTF
TRBJ2-1,14,TRBV5-1,once,NA,TGCGCCAGCAGCTTGTTAGGTACCTACAATGAGCAGTTCTTC,CASSLLGTYNEQFF
TRBJ2-2,17,TRBV19,NA,TRBD2,TGTGCCAGTAGAGGCGGGACTAGCGGATCCTACACCGGGGAGCTGTTTTTT,CASRGGTSGSYTGELFF
TRBJ1-2,12,TRBV29-1,once,NA,TGCAGCGCCGGGGAGGGCGGCTATGGCTACACCTTC,CSAGEGGYGYTF
TRBJ1-1,15,TRBV6-5,NA,TRBD1,TGTGCCAGCAGTTCCCCCTACAGGGGAAAGACTGAAGCTTTTTTT,CASSSPYRGKTEAFF
TRBJ2-4,15,TRBV14,NA,NA,TGTGCCAGCAGCCAAGGGAATCCGGCCAAAAACATTCAGTACTTC,CASSQGNPAKNIQYF